Below are 11 T cell receptor beta chains sequenced from a single sample in a study of T-cell reconstitution after alpha-beta-depleted transplantation in children. This sample's TCRbeta library carried unique molecular identifier barcodes. A single record per CDR3 protein comes from TCRdb applying MiXCR to the PCR reads. Among 150,000 to 200,000 distinct CDR3 sequences, approximately 10% were seen once, and the ten largest hold 13%. The material sequenced was PBMCs, taken before TCRalphabeta/CD19-depleted stem cell transplant. These receptors originate from a boy younger than 10 with acute myeloid leukemia, due to receive a stem cell transplant.

This clonotype was observed many times. This chain links TRBV5-8 with TRBJ2-5; no reliable D call. Germline V gives CDR1 SGHTS, CDR2 YDEGEE. The CDR3 runs 12 residues. Trimming took 1 base from V and 0 from J, leaving 1 base between them. CDR3 region: CASSLNQETQYF. DNA of the CDR3: TGTGCCAGCAGCTTGAACCAAGAGACCCAGTACTTC.

This clonotype was counted at least ten times. The chain combines TRBV20-1 with TRBJ2-1; D perhaps matches TRBD2 (6 bases). This CDR3 has 17 amino acids. V was cut by 3 bases and J by 3 bases, with 21 bases left in between. The V gene's germline CDR1 is DFQATT and CDR2 SNEGSKA (reference sequence). CDR3 DNA sequence: TGCAGTGCTAGCTCCTCGAAGGGGACTCCTTTCTACAATGAGCAGTTCTTC. Protein product: CSASSSKGTPFYNEQFF.

The chain recombines TRBV5-1 with TRBJ2-1; 10 bases align to TRBD1. This CDR3 spans 17 amino acids. Germline V gene sequence: CDR1 SGHRS, CDR2 YFSETQ. J was trimmed by 7 bases and V by 0 bases; bases with no gene match: 10. CDR3 in DNA: TGCGCCAGCAGCTTGGATCCCCCCGGGACAGGGGATAATGAGCAGTTCTTC. Protein sequence: CASSLDPPGTGDNEQFF.

This clonotype was seen many times. V is TRBV4-1 and J is TRBJ1-6; unclear D gene. The CDR3 has 13 residues. V dropped 0 bases and J dropped 7 bases, with 4 bases sitting between them. CDR1 and CDR2 (germline): MGHRA, YSYEKL. This CDR3 reads CASSQEANSPLHF. Here the CDR3 DNA reads TGCGCCAGCAGCCAAGAAGCAAATTCACCCCTCCACTTT.

This chain joins TRBV12-5 and TRBJ2-7; the D call may be TRBD1 or TRBD2 (5 bases each). The CDR3 is 23 amino acids. Germline V CDR1 and CDR2: LGHNT, FRNRAP. V was clipped by 4 bases and J by 2 bases, with 39 bases between them. CDR3 amino acids: CASGSGTGATAFVAARVAYEQYF. CDR3 in DNA: TGTGCTAGTGGTTCCGGGACCGGAGCGACAGCCTTCGTCGCCGCTAGAGTTGCCTACGAGCAGTACTTC.

In regard to this clonotype: Being one base from a much bigger clone, this may be a read error. The chain uses TRBV27 and TRBJ2-1; tentatively, D is TRBD2 (6 bases). In germline, CDR1 is MNHEY, CDR2 SMNVEV (reference sequence). V was clipped by 5 bases and J by 5 bases, with 22 bases between them. This CDR3 region has 17 residues. CDR3 amino acids: CASSPSGPSAADNEQFF. In DNA, the CDR3 is TGTGCCAGCAGTCCTTCTGGACCTAGCGCGGCCGACAATGAGCAGTTCTTC.

In its sample, this clonotype was seen once. This may arise from a read error, as a much more abundant clone is one base away. The chain links TRBV10-3 to TRBJ2-3; D perhaps matches TRBD2 (5 bases). Germline CDR1 reads ENHRY; CDR2 reads SYGVKD. V was shortened by 0 bases and J by 7 bases, with 11 bases between the two germline ends. This CDR3 comprises 14 residues. In DNA form, the CDR3 reads TGTGCCATCAGTGAGTCGCCTAACGGGAATACGCAGTATTTT. Amino acids: CAISESPNGNTQYF.

This clonotype was detected ten times or more. The chain combines TRBV20-1 with TRBJ2-7, with 8 bases aligning to TRBD1. Germline CDR1 is DFQATT and CDR2 is SNEGSKA (reference sequence). CDR3 length: 14 amino acids. Losses at the gene ends were 0 bases for V and 7 bases for J; bases not matched to a gene: 8. This chain's CDR3 is CSARDRDRSYEQYF. DNA of the CDR3: TGCAGTGCTAGAGATCGGGACAGGTCGTATGAGCAGTACTTC.

The V call is TRBV6-5, the J call TRBJ2-7; D is uncertain. V lost 4 bases to trimming and J lost 1 base, with 11 bases between them. Per germline, CDR1 MNHEY and CDR2 SVGAGI. The CDR3 consists of 14 residues. CDR3 in DNA: TGTGCCAGCAGTTTCACCCTGGGGTCCTACGAGCAGTACTTC. The encoded protein is CASSFTLGSYEQYF.

This clonotype has a count of ten or more. This chain joins TRBV6-5 and TRBJ2-1, with D possibly being TRBD1 or TRBD2 (5 bases each). The V gene lost 9 bases and the J gene lost 9 bases, with 21 bases spanning the gap. The CDR3 spans 14 residues. The germline V gene encodes CDR1 MNHEY and CDR2 SVGAGI. This CDR3 is CASETRQRGGEQFF. The CDR3 region has the DNA TGTGCCAGTGAAACGCGCCAGCGTGGGGGTGAGCAGTTCTTC.

In its sample, this clonotype was seen many times. This rearrangement joins TRBV25-1 to TRBJ2-2, with 11 bases that match TRBD2. In germline, CDR1 is MGHDK, CDR2 SYGVNS. V shed 4 bases, J shed 8 bases, and the junction held 6 bases outside the gene matches. This CDR3 spans 15 amino acids. Here the CDR3 DNA reads TGTGCCAGCAGTGGACTAGCGGGGATCTCTGGGGAGCTGTTTTTT. Amino acid sequence: CASSGLAGISGELFF.